This T cell receptor (beta chain) was recorded in a study of chronic HIV infection and antiretroviral therapy. In this sample, this clonotype turned up many times. The V gene's germline CDR1 is SGHRS and CDR2 YFSETQ. V was cut by 4 bases and J by 2 bases, with 10 bases left in between. The CDR3 is 13 amino acids. Via MiXCR, TCRdb re-called the 5' RACE reads, giving one row per CDR3 protein. The profile shows more than 25,000 distinct CDR3 sequences, around 8.6% of them singletons. Material for sequencing was peripheral blood. The sequence derives from an adult who had HIV and had not received antiretroviral therapy, or was an uninfected healthy control (not recorded which). The gene calls are TRBV5-1 and TRBJ2-7; a possible D gene is TRBD2 (6 bases). In nucleotides, the CDR3 is TGCGCCAGCAGCGCGGAGGGGACCTACGAGCAGTACTTC. Its protein is CASSAEGTYEQYF.